This T cell receptor (beta chain) is drawn from a study of blood T cells in healthy people across ages. As for this clonotype: Its antigen is as yet unknown.

The study's findings and limits: Long-lived donors exceeded aged donors in naive CD4+ cells and diversity.

Primers used in a second PCR of roughly 6 to 11 cycles were a sample-barcoded 5' primer and a J-beta primer mix. All cDNA molecules were each tagged by a template-switch adaptor with 12 random nucleotides. TCRdb fed the 5' RACE reads into MiXCR, producing one record per CDR3 protein. Here the sample spans about 640,000 distinct CDR3 sequences, about 30% being singletons. Donors were healthy Caucasian individuals from Russia aged about 6 to 95. Germline trimming cut 4 bases from V and 3 bases from J; bases unmatched to any gene: 1. The length of the CDR3 is 15 residues. Per the germline V gene, CDR1 is MNHNS and CDR2 is SASEGT.

The sequencing input was blood. The sequence was collected from a woman aged 80 or over in good health. The chain recombines TRBV6-1 with TRBJ2-1, with TRBD2 identical over 12 bases. CDR3 in DNA: TGTGCCAGCAGTGGGACTAGCGGGAACTACAATGAGCAGTTCTTC. This gives the protein CASSGTSGNYNEQFF.